The 11 T cell receptor beta chains listed next were all sequenced from one sample in a study of cytomegalovirus exposure and HLA in healthy donors. The PCR contained 60 Vbeta and 13 Jbeta primers. Method: immunoSEQ multiplex PCR; TCRdb's copy keeps in-frame clones and lacks some. The repertoire holds more than 150,000 clones, with approximately 79% as singletons. Sequencing was carried out using PBMCs. The origin of the receptors is a woman in her forties or fifties in good health and CMV-seropositive.

The gene calls are TRBV21-1 and TRBJ1-1; the DNA was not compared with TRBD1, the D call given in the table. TRBV21-1 is marked as a pseudogene. This CDR3 has 15 amino acids. The CDR3 DNA follows: TGTGCCAGCAGCAAAAGGACAGGGCCGGACACTGAAGCTTTCTTT. Its translation is CASSKRTGPDTEAFF.

The DNA for the CDR3 is TGTGCCAGCAGCAAGGGACAGGGGAATAGTGAAAAACTGTTTTTT. It encodes CASSKGQGNSEKLFF. The chain has TRBV7-9 and TRBJ1-4, with 10 positions matching TRBD1. Per germline, CDR1 SEHNR and CDR2 FQNEAQ (reference sequence). The ends lost 5 bases at V and 7 bases at J; junction bases unmatched: 7. CDR3 length equals 15 residues. Based on the CDR3 plus reference TRBV7-9 and TRBJ1-4, the full variable domain is DTGVSQNPRHKITKRGQNVTFRCDPISEHNRLYWYRQTLGQGPEFLTYFQNEAQLEKSRLLSDRFSAERPKGSFSTLEIQRTEQGDSAMYLCASSKGQGNSEKLFFGSGTQLSVL.

The chain has TRBV10-2 and TRBJ1-4; weak D call: TRBD1 (6 bases). Per the germline V gene, CDR1 is WSHSY and CDR2 is SAAADI. Trimming pared 6 bases from V and 5 bases from J, leaving 13 bases between. The CDR3 is 14 residues long. CDR3 residues: CASRQGPTNEKLFF. Written as DNA, the CDR3 is TGCGCCAGCAGACAGGGTCCCACGAATGAAAAACTGTTTTTT.

This chain uses TRBV13 with TRBJ2-7, with D perhaps matching TRBD1 (6 bases). V was clipped by 0 bases and J by 7 bases, with 16 bases between them. CDR3 size: 15 residues. Germline V gene lookup returns CDR1 PRHDT and CDR2 FYEKMQ (reference sequence). The CDR3 reads CASSLGRQDPWEQYF. CDR3 bases: TGTGCCAGCAGCTTAGGCAGACAGGACCCCTGGGAGCAGTACTTC.

The chain combines TRBV4-1 with TRBJ1-3; D not resolved. This CDR3 spans 15 amino acids. The V end was cut by 4 bases, the J end by 0 bases, with 10 bases between. Germline V gene sequence: CDR1 MGHRA, CDR2 YSYEKL. The CDR3 coding sequence is TGCGCCAGCAGCCTCTTTGAGCTCTCTGGAAACACCATATATTTT. Amino acids: CASSLFELSGNTIYF.

V is TRBV28 and J is TRBJ2-7, with 12 bases that match TRBD2. The CDR3 sequence is 16 residues long. The germline CDR1 and CDR2 sequences are MDHEN and SYDVKM. V was pared by 5 bases and J by 4 bases, with 9 bases of the junction left unmatched. This CDR3 reads CASSVLAGGPFYEQYF. In DNA, the CDR3 is TGTGCCAGCAGTGTCCTAGCGGGGGGGCCATTTTACGAGCAGTACTTC.

The chain couples TRBV5-1 to TRBJ2-4; the D gene is possibly TRBD2 (6 bases). Germline V lookup: CDR1 SGHRS, CDR2 YFSETQ. Between the trimmed V and J ends, which lost 2 bases and 6 bases, there was a span of 12 bases. The CDR3 has 14 amino acids. As DNA, the CDR3 is TGCGCCAGCAGCTTCGGGCGGGGATTAAACATTCAGTACTTC. Translating gives CASSFGRGLNIQYF.

The chain employs TRBV4-1 and TRBJ2-5; D perhaps matches TRBD1 (5 bases). The CDR3 has 14 amino acids. The germline V gene has CDR1 MGHRA and CDR2 YSYEKL. Trimming pared 2 bases from V and 6 bases from J, leaving 13 bases between. This CDR3 reads CASSQIQGTKTQYF. Written as DNA, the CDR3 is TGCGCCAGCAGCCAAATCCAGGGTACTAAGACCCAGTACTTC.

The J gene is TRBJ1-2, the V gene TRBV10-2, with TRBD1 matching 7 bases. Germline V CDR1 and CDR2: WSHSY, SAAADI. The CDR3 is 18 amino acids. V trimming: 8 bases; J trimming: 0 bases; junction bases outside the gene matches: 18. This CDR3 is CASWGTEQPENANYGYTF. Written as DNA, the CDR3 is TGCGCCAGCTGGGGGACAGAACAGCCCGAAAATGCTAACTATGGCTACACCTTC.

The chain carries TRBV5-1 and TRBJ2-1; 8 nucleotides match TRBD1. The CDR3 has 16 amino acids. J was trimmed by 7 bases and V by 4 bases; bases with no gene match: 13. Per the germline V gene, CDR1 is SGHRS and CDR2 is YFSETQ. For the CDR3, the DNA is TGCGCCAGCAGCGTATCCGGGACAGGAGGGATGAATGAGCAGTTCTTC. This gives the protein CASSVSGTGGMNEQFF.

The genes are TRBV27 and TRBJ1-3; D perhaps matches TRBD1 (5 bases). Germline V gene sequence: CDR1 MNHEY, CDR2 SMNVEV (reference sequence). CDR3 size: 12 residues. V was cut by 9 bases and J by 5 bases, with 11 bases left in between. CDR3 DNA sequence: TGTGCCAGGAAGACAGAAAGAAACACCATATATTTT. Translation: CARKTERNTIYF.